Presented here are 30 T cell receptor beta chains from one specimen sequenced in a study of T cells in Graves' hyperthyroidism and ophthalmopathy. What was amplified from RNA transcripts were TCR beta CDR3 regions. Researchers ran a first-round RT-PCR on the TCR CDR3 using the HTBI primer set. TCRdb ran MiXCR on the multiplex PCR reads and lists one entry per CDR3 protein. This sample has about 660,000 distinct CDR3 sequences, with approximately 42% found just once. The specimen sequenced was peripheral blood or thyroid tissue (not recorded which). These receptors were collected from an adult man with Graves' disease, either hyperthyroidism or ophthalmopathy (not recorded which).

This clonotype was found many times. The CDR3 region is CATGGTGTGQPQHF. The DNA for the CDR3 is TGTGCCACCGGTGGGACAGGGACCGGTCAGCCCCAGCATTTT. The V and J genes are TRBV24-1 and TRBJ1-5, with 9 bases matching TRBD1. The CDR3 runs 14 residues. Losses at the gene ends were 9 bases for V and 6 bases for J; bases not matched to a gene: 8. The V gene's germline CDR1 is KGHDR and CDR2 SFDVKD.

In its sample, this clonotype was seen a few times. The chain has TRBV7-9 and TRBJ1-2; D is uncertain. With 7 bases removed from V and 6 bases from J, the gap between germline ends came to 15 bases. This CDR3 contains 13 residues. Germline CDR1 reads SEHNR; CDR2 reads FQNEAQ (reference sequence). CDR3 nucleotide sequence: TGTGCCAGCACCCTGTTGGTGGGAGATGGCTACACCTTC. The encoded protein is CASTLLVGDGYTF. The full variable domain, its missing parts supplied by reference TRBV7-9 and TRBJ1-2, is DTGVSQNPRHKITKRGQNVTFRCDPISEHNRLYWYRQTLGQGPEFLTYFQNEAQLEKSRLLSDRFSAERPKGSFSTLEIQRTEQGDSAMYLCASTLLVGDGYTFGSGTRLTVV.

As to this clonotype: This sequence may be a read error, since a much larger clone differs from it by one base. The chain recombines TRBV2 with TRBJ1-2, with 9 bases lining up with TRBD1. CDR3 length equals 14 residues. Germline assignment: CDR1 SNHLY and CDR2 FYNNEI. V lost 4 bases and J lost 3; bases outside the gene matches: 3. The CDR3 protein is CASSGGDRDYGYTF. In nucleotides, the CDR3 is TGTGCCAGCAGTGGTGGGGACAGGGACTATGGCTACACCTTC.

The chain recombines TRBV7-9 with TRBJ2-2; a possible D gene is TRBD1 (6 bases). Trimming took off 4 bases at V and 0 bases at J, with 9 bases between the two ends. This CDR3 has 15 residues. The germline gives CDR1 SEHNR, CDR2 FQNEAQ (reference sequence). CDR3 in amino acids: CASSSRDTNTGELFF. The CDR3 nucleotides read TGTGCCAGCAGCTCGAGGGACACGAACACCGGGGAGCTGTTTTTT.

This clonotype showed up just a few times. The chain joins TRBV5-1 to TRBJ1-6; D unresolved. Germline CDR1 SGHRS, CDR2 YFSETQ. The CDR3 is 12 residues long. Trimming pared 4 bases from V and 8 bases from J, leaving 7 bases between. CDR3 sequence reads: CASSLDDSPLHF. Here the CDR3 DNA reads TGCGCCAGCAGCCTAGATGATTCACCCCTCCACTTT.

V usage is TRBV10-3 and J usage is TRBJ1-1; the D gene is possibly TRBD1 (5 bases). This CDR3 comprises 14 residues. V gave up 6 bases and J gave up 0 bases, with 11 bases separating them. Germline loops: CDR1 ENHRY, CDR2 SYGVKD. CDR3 loop: CAIRPTAMNTEAFF. CDR3 sequence (DNA): TGTGCCATCAGGCCGACAGCCATGAACACTGAAGCTTTCTTT.

V and J are TRBV25-1 and TRBJ1-1; TRBD1 might be the D (5 bases). Deletions cut 3 bases from V and 10 bases from J, with 9 bases between. Germline CDR1 and CDR2: MGHDK and SYGVNS. The CDR3 is 11 residues long. This CDR3 is CASSDRAIAFF. The CDR3 coding sequence is TGTGCCAGCAGTGACAGGGCCATAGCTTTCTTT.

The V call is TRBV12-3 or TRBV12-4, the J call TRBJ1-1; TRBD1 might be the D (6 bases). This CDR3 spans 15 amino acids. Between the trimmed V and J ends, which lost 3 bases and 1 base, there was a span of 12 bases. The CDR3 DNA follows: TGTGCCAGCAGTTTCTCGCCACAGGGGAACACTGAAGCTTTCTTT. It yields the protein CASSFSPQGNTEAFF.

CDR3 DNA sequence: TGCGCCAGCAGCGAGATGAGCGGGCCGAACCGAGAGACCCAGTACTTC. This gives the protein CASSEMSGPNRETQYF. The rearrangement joins TRBV5-1 to TRBJ2-5, with TRBD2 as a possible D gene (6 bases). Germline CDR1 and CDR2: SGHRS and YFSETQ. The V and J ends lost 4 bases and 4 bases respectively, with 20 bases between them. The CDR3 sequence is 16 residues long.

The V and J genes are TRBV6-1 and TRBJ1-1; 8 nucleotides match TRBD1. The CDR3 spans 16 residues. V was pared by 6 bases and J by 4 bases, with 13 bases of the junction left unmatched. The germline V gene has CDR1 MNHNS and CDR2 SASEGT. This chain's CDR3 is CASSQRDRWEGTEAFF. Here the CDR3 DNA reads TGTGCCAGCAGCCAAAGGGACAGGTGGGAAGGCACTGAAGCTTTCTTT.

A word on this clonotype: One end of the junction fails to match germline, which may point to a read error. The CDR3 DNA sequence: TGTGCCAGCACGGGACCGGGACGTAACTTT. Translated: CASTGPGRNF. The rearrangement links TRBV2 to TRBJ1-1; maybe TRBD1 (5 bases). Germline V lookup: CDR1 SNHLY, CDR2 FYNNEI. The CDR3 sequence is 10 residues long.

This clonotype was recorded at least ten times. The genes are TRBV6-5 and TRBJ1-1, with unresolved D. The CDR3 spans 12 residues. Germline CDR1 and CDR2: MNHEY and SVGAGI. Between the trimmed V and J ends, which lost 5 bases and 4 bases, there was a span of 8 bases. CDR3 sequence: CASSAWGTEAFF. CDR3 nucleotides: TGTGCCAGCAGTGCCTGGGGCACTGAAGCTTTCTTT.

This chain joins TRBV29-1 and TRBJ1-3; no firm D call. This CDR3 spans 12 amino acids. Germline CDR1 reads SQVTM; CDR2 reads ANQGSEA. Between the trimmed V and J ends, which lost 8 bases and 4 bases, there was a span of 12 bases. DNA of the CDR3: TGCAGCCAAGGCCTACAGGGAAACACCATATATTTT. This translates into CSQGLQGNTIYF.

The V and J genes are TRBV6-6 and TRBJ2-5, with a tentative D call TRBD2 (5 bases). Germline CDR1 is MNHNY and CDR2 is SVGAGI (reference sequence). This CDR3 is built from 13 residues. Trimming took off 6 bases at V and 3 bases at J, with 11 bases between the two ends. This CDR3 reads CASRATRKETQYF. Written as DNA, the CDR3 is TGTGCCAGCAGGGCTACTAGGAAAGAGACCCAGTACTTC.

V gene TRBV25-1 combines with J gene TRBJ2-7; the D gene is possibly TRBD1 (6 bases). The CDR3 has 11 amino acids. CDR1 is MGHDK, CDR2 SYGVNS, per germline. Trimming stripped 8 bases from V and 3 bases from J, with 8 bases between. The CDR3 loop reads CASLTGYEQYF. The DNA for the CDR3 is TGTGCCAGCCTGACAGGCTACGAGCAGTACTTC.

This chain joins TRBV11-2 and TRBJ2-7, with D uncertain. V lost 5 bases and J lost 8, with 25 bases in between. Germline CDR1 is SGHAT and CDR2 is FQNNGV. The CDR3 runs to 16 residues. CDR3 coding DNA: TGTGCCAGCAGCCGAGTGGTAGTCCGGTCGGTGTCGAAGCAGTACTTC. It translates to CASSRVVVRSVSKQYF.

The CDR3 protein is CATSDSWTGGNQPQYF. The CDR3, as DNA: TGTGCCACCAGTGACTCTTGGACAGGGGGCAATCAGCCCCAGTACTTC. V and J are TRBV24-1 and TRBJ2-5, with TRBD1 identical over 11 bases. Germline-derived CDR1 and CDR2 are KGHDR and SFDVKD. The CDR3 spans 16 residues. V was pared by 4 bases and J by 9 bases, with 12 bases of the junction left unmatched.

The chain is built from TRBV6-1 and TRBJ2-7, with a possible D match to TRBD1 (5 bases). Germline V CDR1 and CDR2: MNHNS, SASEGT. This CDR3 has 13 residues. Trimming stripped 8 bases from V and 6 bases from J, with 17 bases between. CDR3: CASLAGRTSEQYF. CDR3 coding DNA: TGTGCCAGCTTGGCAGGGCGAACCTCCGAGCAGTACTTC.

V and J are TRBV11-2 and TRBJ1-1; D may be TRBD1 (5 bases). Germline V gene data show CDR1 as SGHAT and CDR2 as FQNNGV. Trimming cost V 5 bases and J 0 bases, with 13 bases left between them. The CDR3 extends over 15 amino acids. The CDR3 nucleotides are TGTGCCAGCAGCCATCTGACAGACATGAACACTGAAGCTTTCTTT. Protein product: CASSHLTDMNTEAFF.

This clonotype showed up just once. The gene calls are TRBV29-1 and TRBJ2-7; tentatively, D is TRBD1 or TRBD2 (5 bases each). Germline lookup yields CDR1 SQVTM and CDR2 ANQGSEA. The CDR3 covers 15 residues. V lost 3 bases to trimming and J lost 3 bases, with 18 bases between them. The CDR3 region is CSVDWGNEAFYEQYF. The CDR3 DNA is TGCAGCGTTGATTGGGGGAACGAAGCTTTCTACGAGCAGTACTTC.

In its sample, this clonotype was seen once. V usage is TRBV20-1 and J usage is TRBJ2-2; TRBD2 matches at 12 bases. Germline V gene sequence: CDR1 DFQATT, CDR2 SNEGSKA (reference sequence). The CDR3 length is 15 residues. With V trimmed by 0 bases and J by 6 bases, 2 bases remained unmatched. Here the CDR3 reads CSARDPSGRAGELFF. In DNA, the CDR3 is TGCAGTGCTAGAGATCCTAGCGGGAGGGCCGGGGAGCTGTTTTTT.

The sample holds many counts of this clonotype. The chain recombines TRBV19 with TRBJ1-2; unclear D gene. Germline CDR1 and CDR2: LNHDA and SQIVND (reference sequence). The CDR3 is made up of 12 amino acids. V was pared by 3 bases and J by 8 bases, with 10 bases between. CDR3: CASSIGGRGYTF. CDR3 bases: TGTGCCAGTAGTATCGGCGGGAGGGGCTACACCTTC.

In the case of this clonotype: The final CDR3 position lacks the conserved phenylalanine or tryptophan, pointing to a likely read error. The DNA is left out, because the CDR3 cannot be placed on it with certainty; the CDR3 is given as TCRdb lists it. The chain employs TRBV7-9 and TRBJ1-1. The CDR3 numbers 8 amino acids, ends counted. Germline V lookup: CDR1 SEHNR, CDR2 FQNEAQ (reference sequence). The CDR3 region is CASSPEGS.

This clonotype was seen a handful of times. The chain has TRBV2 and TRBJ1-5; no clear D. Trimming shortened V by 4 bases and J by 7 bases, and 17 bases separated the two germline ends. There are 15 residues in the CDR3. The germline V gene encodes CDR1 SNHLY and CDR2 FYNNEI. This chain's CDR3 is CASSGGLSMGQPQHF. CDR3 sequence (DNA): TGTGCCAGCAGTGGAGGACTCTCAATGGGGCAGCCCCAGCATTTT. Variable domain in full (rest from reference TRBV2 and TRBJ1-5): EPEVTQTPSHQVTQMGQEVILRCVPISNHLYFYWYRQILGQKVEFLVSFYNNEISEKSEIFDDQFSVERPDGSNFTLKIRSTKLEDSAMYFCASSGGLSMGQPQHFGDGTRLSIL.

The V gene is TRBV24-1, the J gene TRBJ1-4; possible D gene TRBD1, 5 bases. Germline lookup yields CDR1 KGHDR and CDR2 SFDVKD. The CDR3 runs to 14 residues. Trimming took 3 bases from V and 7 from J, leaving 11 bases between them. The CDR3 loop is CATSDTSGTEKLFF. The CDR3 region has the DNA TGTGCCACCAGTGATACAAGCGGGACTGAAAAACTGTTTTTT.

V is TRBV7-9 and J is TRBJ1-4; possible D gene TRBD1, 5 bases. The CDR3 runs 14 residues. V dropped 3 bases and J dropped 8 bases, with 13 bases sitting between them. Germline CDR1 and CDR2: SEHNR and FQNEAQ (reference sequence). The CDR3 sequence: CASSFRDGTEKLFF. CDR3 DNA sequence: TGTGCCAGCAGCTTCCGGGACGGTACGGAAAAACTGTTTTTT.

The chain combines TRBV20-1 with TRBJ2-1; no clear D. CDR1 is DFQATT, CDR2 SNEGSKA, per germline (reference sequence). CDR3 size: 13 residues. The germline V and J ends were trimmed by 6 bases and 3 bases, with 12 bases remaining between them. Here the CDR3 reads CSAPSEIYNEQFF. The CDR3 region has the DNA TGCAGTGCCCCCTCGGAGATCTACAATGAGCAGTTCTTC.

This clonotype was seen repeatedly, ten times or more. This chain connects TRBV7-2 to TRBJ1-5; D is undetermined. The CDR3 runs to 15 residues. Germline V gene sequence: CDR1 SGHTA, CDR2 FQGNSA. V was cut by 5 bases and J by 3 bases, with 14 bases left in between. The CDR3 sequence is CASSQKDGVNQPQHF. The CDR3 nucleotides are TGTGCCAGCAGCCAAAAGGACGGAGTCAATCAGCCCCAGCATTTT.

The V gene is TRBV7-2, the J gene TRBJ1-3; perhaps TRBD1 as D (5 bases). Germline assignment: CDR1 SGHTA and CDR2 FQGNSA. The CDR3 is made up of 9 amino acids. V dropped 5 bases and J dropped 14 bases, with 7 bases sitting between them. The CDR3 nucleotides are TGTGCCAGCAGCGACAGTTTATATTTT. Encoded protein: CASSDSLYF.

The sample holds many counts of this clonotype. The V gene is TRBV2, the J gene TRBJ1-2, with D tentatively TRBD1 (6 bases). V gave up 3 bases and J gave up 8 bases, with 13 bases separating them. CDR1 is SNHLY, CDR2 FYNNEI, per germline. This CDR3 has 13 residues. The CDR3 loop is CASSESGAAGYTF. In nucleotides, the CDR3 is TGTGCCAGCAGTGAGTCGGGGGCGGCCGGCTACACCTTC.